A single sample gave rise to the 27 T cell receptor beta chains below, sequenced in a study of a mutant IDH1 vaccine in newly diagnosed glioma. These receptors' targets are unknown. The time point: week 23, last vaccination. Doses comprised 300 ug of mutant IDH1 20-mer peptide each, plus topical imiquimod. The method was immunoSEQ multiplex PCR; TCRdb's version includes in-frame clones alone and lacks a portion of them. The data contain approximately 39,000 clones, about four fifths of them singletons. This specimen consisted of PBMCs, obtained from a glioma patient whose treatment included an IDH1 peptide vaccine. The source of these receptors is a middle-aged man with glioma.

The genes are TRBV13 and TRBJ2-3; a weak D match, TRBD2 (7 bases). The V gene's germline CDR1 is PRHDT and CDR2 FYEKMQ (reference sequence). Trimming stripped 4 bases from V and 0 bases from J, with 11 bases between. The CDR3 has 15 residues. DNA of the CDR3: TGTGCCAGCAGCTGGGGGGGCGGTAGCACAGATACGCAGTATTTT. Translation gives CASSWGGGSTDTQYF.

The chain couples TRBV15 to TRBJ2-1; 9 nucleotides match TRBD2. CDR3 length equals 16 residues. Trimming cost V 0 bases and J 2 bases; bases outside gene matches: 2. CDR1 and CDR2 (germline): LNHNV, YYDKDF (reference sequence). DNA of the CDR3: TGTGCCACCAGCAGAGATCGACTAGCGGCCTACAATGAGCAGTTCTTC. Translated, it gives CATSRDRLAAYNEQFF.

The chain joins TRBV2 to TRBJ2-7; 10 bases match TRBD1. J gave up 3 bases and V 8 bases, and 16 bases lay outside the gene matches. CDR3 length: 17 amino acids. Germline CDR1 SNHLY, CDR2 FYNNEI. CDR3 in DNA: TGTGCCAGCGGGGGGACAGGGGTTCCGACTCAAATCTACGAGCAGTACTTC. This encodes CASGGTGVPTQIYEQYF.

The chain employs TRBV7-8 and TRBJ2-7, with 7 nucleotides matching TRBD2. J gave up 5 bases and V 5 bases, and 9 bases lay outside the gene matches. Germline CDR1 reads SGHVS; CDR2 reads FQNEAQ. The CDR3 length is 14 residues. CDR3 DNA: TGTGCCAGCAGCCTCGTGGCGGGAGTAAACGAGCAGTACTTC. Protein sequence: CASSLVAGVNEQYF.

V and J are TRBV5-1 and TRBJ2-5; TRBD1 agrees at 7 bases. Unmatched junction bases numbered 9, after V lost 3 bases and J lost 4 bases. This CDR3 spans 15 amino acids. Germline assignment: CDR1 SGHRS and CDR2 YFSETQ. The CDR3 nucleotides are TGCGCCAGCAGCTCATCAACAGGGGATGGAGAGACCCAGTACTTC. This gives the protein CASSSSTGDGETQYF.

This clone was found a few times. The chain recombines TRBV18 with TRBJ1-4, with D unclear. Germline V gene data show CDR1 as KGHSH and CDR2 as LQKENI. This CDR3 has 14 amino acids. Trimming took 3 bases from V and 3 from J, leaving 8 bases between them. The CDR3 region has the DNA TGTGCCAGCTCACCCAGGCAGGCTAATGAAAAACTGTTTTTT. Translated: CASSPRQANEKLFF. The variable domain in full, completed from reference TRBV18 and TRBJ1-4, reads NAGVMQNPRHLVRRRGQEARLRCSPMKGHSHVYWYRQLPEEGLKFMVYLQKENIIDESGMPKERFSAEFPKEGPSILRIQQVVRGDSAAYFCASSPRQANEKLFFGSGTQLSVL.

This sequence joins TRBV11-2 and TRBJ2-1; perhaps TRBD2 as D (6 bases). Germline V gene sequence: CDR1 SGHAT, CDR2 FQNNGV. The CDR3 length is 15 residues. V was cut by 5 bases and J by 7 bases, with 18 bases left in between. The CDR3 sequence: CASSARGPLGNEQFF. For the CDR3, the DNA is TGTGCCAGCAGCGCGCGGGGACCCCTCGGGAATGAGCAGTTCTTC.

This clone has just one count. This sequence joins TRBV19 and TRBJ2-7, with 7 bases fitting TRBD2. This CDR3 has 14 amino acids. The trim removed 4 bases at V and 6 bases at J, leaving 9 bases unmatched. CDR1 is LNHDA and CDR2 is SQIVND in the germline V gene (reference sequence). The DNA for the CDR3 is TGTGCCAGTAGTACGACAGCGGGGATAGCCGAGCAGTACTTC. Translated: CASSTTAGIAEQYF.

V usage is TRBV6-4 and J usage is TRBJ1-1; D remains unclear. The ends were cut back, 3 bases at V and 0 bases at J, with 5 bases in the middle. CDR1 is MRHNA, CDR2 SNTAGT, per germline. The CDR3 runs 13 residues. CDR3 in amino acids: CASSEQLNTEAFF. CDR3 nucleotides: TGTGCCAGCAGTGAACAGCTGAACACTGAAGCTTTCTTT.

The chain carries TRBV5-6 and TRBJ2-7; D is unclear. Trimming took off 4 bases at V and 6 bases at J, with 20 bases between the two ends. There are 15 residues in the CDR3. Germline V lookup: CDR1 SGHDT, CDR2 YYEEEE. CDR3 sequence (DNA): TGTGCCAGCAGCCTCTACTTGGGGAAGGGCGGCGAGCAGTACTTC. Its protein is CASSLYLGKGGEQYF.

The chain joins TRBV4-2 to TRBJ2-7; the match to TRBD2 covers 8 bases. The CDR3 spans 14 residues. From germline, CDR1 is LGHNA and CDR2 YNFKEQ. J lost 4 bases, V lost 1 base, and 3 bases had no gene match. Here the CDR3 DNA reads TGTGCCAGCAGCCAAGGTCCTAGCGGGTACGAGCAGTACTTC. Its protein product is CASSQGPSGYEQYF.

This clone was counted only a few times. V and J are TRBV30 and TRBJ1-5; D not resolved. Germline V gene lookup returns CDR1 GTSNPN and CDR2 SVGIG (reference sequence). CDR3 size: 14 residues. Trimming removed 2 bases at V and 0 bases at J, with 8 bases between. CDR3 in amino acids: CAWSKQLSNQPQHF. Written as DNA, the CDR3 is TGTGCCTGGAGTAAACAGCTTAGCAATCAGCCCCAGCATTTT. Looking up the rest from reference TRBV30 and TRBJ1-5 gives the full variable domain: SQTIHQWPATLVQPVGSPLSLECTVEGTSNPNLYWYRQAAGRGLQLLFYSVGIGQISSEVPQNLSASRPQDRQFILSSKKLLLSDSGFYLCAWSKQLSNQPQHFGDGTRLSIL.

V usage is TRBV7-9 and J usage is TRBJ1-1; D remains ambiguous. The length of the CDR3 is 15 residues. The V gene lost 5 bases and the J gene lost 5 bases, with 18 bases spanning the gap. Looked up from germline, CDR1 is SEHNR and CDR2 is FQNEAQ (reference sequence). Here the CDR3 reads CASSPSNPVWTEAFF. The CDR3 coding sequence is TGTGCCAGCAGCCCCTCCAACCCCGTGTGGACTGAAGCTTTCTTT. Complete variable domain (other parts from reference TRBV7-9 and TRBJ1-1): DTGVSQNPRHKITKRGQNVTFRCDPISEHNRLYWYRQTLGQGPEFLTYFQNEAQLEKSRLLSDRFSAERPKGSFSTLEIQRTEQGDSAMYLCASSPSNPVWTEAFFGQGTRLTVV.

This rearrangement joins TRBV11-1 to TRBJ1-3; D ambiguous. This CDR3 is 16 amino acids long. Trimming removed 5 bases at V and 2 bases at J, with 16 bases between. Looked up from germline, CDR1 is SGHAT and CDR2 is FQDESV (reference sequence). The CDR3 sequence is CASSLQRAAAGNTIYF. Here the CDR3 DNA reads TGTGCCAGCAGCCTCCAACGGGCCGCGGCTGGAAACACCATATATTTT.

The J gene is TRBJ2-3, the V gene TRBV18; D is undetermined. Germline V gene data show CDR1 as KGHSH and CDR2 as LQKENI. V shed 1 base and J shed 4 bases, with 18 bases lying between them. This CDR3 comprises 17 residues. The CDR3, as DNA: TGTGCCAGCTCACCACTGGATTGGAGAGCTGGGCCAGATACGCAGTATTTT. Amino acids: CASSPLDWRAGPDTQYF.

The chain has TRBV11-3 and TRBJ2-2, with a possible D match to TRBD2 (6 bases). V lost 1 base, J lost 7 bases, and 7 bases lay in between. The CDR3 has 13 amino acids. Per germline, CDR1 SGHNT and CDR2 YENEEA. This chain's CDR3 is CASSLGGGGELFF. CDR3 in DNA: TGTGCCAGCAGCTTAGGGGGAGGCGGGGAGCTGTTTTTT.

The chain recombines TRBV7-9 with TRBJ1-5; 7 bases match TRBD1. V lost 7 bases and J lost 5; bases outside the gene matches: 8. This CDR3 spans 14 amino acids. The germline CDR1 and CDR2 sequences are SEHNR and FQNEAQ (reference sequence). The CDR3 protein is CASTVQGTHQPQHF. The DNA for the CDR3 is TGTGCCAGCACCGTACAGGGGACCCATCAGCCCCAGCATTTT.

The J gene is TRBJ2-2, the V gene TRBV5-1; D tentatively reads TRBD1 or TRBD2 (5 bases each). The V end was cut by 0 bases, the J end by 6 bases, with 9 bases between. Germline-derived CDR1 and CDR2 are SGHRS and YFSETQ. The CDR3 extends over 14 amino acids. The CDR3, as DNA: TGCGCCAGCAGCTTGGGTCAGGGACCCGGGGAGCTGTTTTTT. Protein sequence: CASSLGQGPGELFF.

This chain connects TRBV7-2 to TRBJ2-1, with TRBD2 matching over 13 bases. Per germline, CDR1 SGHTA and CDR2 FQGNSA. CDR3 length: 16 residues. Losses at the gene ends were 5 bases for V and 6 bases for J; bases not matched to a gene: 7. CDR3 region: CASSQLTSGGANEQFF. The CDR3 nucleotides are TGTGCCAGCAGCCAACTCACTAGCGGGGGGGCCAATGAGCAGTTCTTC.

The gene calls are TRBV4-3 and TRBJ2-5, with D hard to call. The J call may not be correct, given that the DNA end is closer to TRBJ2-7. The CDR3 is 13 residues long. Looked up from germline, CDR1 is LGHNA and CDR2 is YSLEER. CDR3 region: CASSQEEGYEQYF. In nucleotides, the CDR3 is TGCGCCAGCAGCCAAGAGGAAGGCTACGAGCAGTACTTC.

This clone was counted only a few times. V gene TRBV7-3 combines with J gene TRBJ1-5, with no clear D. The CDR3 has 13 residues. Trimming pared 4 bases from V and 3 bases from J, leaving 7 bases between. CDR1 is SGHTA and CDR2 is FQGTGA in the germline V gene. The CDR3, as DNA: TGTGCCAGCAGCTGGCAACCCAATCAGCCCCAGCATTTT. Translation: CASSWQPNQPQHF.

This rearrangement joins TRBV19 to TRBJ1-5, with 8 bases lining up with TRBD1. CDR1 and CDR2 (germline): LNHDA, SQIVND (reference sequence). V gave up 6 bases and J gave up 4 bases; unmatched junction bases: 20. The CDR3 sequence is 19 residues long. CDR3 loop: CASRTTGQEGMGSNQPQHF. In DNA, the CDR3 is TGTGCCAGTAGGACGACGGGACAGGAGGGGATGGGGAGTAATCAGCCCCAGCATTTT.

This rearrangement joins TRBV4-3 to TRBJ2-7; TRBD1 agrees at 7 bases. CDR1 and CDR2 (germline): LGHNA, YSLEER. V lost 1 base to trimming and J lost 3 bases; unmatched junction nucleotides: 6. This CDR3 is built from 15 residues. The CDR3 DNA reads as TGCGCCAGCAGCCAAGCTCGGGACAGAAGCTACGAGCAGTACTTC. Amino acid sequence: CASSQARDRSYEQYF.

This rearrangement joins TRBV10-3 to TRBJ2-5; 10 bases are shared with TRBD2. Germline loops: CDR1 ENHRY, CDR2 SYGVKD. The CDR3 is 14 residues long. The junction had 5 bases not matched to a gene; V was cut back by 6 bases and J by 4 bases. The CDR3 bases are TGTGCCATCAGACCCGGGACTAGCGTAGAGACCCAGTACTTC. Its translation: CAIRPGTSVETQYF.

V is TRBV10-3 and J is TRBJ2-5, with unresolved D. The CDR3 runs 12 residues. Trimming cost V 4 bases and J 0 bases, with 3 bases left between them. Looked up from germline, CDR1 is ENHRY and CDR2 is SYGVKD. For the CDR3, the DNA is TGTGCCATCAGTGCGAACCAAGAGACCCAGTACTTC. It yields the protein CAISANQETQYF.

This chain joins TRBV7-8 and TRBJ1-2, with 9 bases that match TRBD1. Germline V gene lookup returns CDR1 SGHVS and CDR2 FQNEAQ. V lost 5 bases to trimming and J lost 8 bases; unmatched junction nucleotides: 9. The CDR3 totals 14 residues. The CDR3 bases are TGTGCCAGCAGCCCCGGGACAGGGATGACAGGCTACACCTTC. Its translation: CASSPGTGMTGYTF.

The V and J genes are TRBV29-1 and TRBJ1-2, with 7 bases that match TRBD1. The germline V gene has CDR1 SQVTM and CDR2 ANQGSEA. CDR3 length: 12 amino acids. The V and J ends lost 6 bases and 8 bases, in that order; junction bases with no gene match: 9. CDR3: CSVLGQSGGYTF. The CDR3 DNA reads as TGCAGCGTACTGGGACAGTCAGGGGGCTACACCTTC.